Sequencing of this T cell receptor beta chain was carried out in a study of cytomegalovirus exposure and HLA in healthy donors. For the study at large: Ancestry clustering placed 70% to 90% of about 400 genotyped donors in the Caucasian-associated cluster.

In germline, CDR1 is SGHTA, CDR2 FQGTGA. The ends were cut back, 2 bases at V and 0 bases at J, with 5 bases in the middle. CDR3 size: 14 residues. PCR involved 60 Vbeta and 13 Jbeta primers. Libraries were prepared by immunoSEQ multiplex PCR; TCRdb keeps only in-frame clonotypes and omits some of them. This sample carries 150,000 to 200,000 clones, around 74% of them seen once, and the ten largest clones take over 3%. The chain links TRBV7-3 to TRBJ2-1; D is ambiguous. Sequencing used PBMCs. The receptor was derived from a female donor in good health and CMV-seronegative. The CDR3 here is CASSLASSYNEQFF. The DNA for the CDR3 is TGTGCCAGCAGCTTAGCGAGCTCCTACAATGAGCAGTTCTTC.